The present TCR beta chain was sequenced within a study of blood T cells in healthy people across ages. V gave up 6 bases and J gave up 3 bases; unmatched junction bases: 4. Germline CDR1 SGHRS, CDR2 YFSETQ. CDR3 length: 13 amino acids. The people who gave samples were healthy Caucasians from Russia, aged roughly 6 to 90. Every donor provided roughly 9.1 milliliters of peripheral blood. Together with a sample-barcoded 5' primer, a J-beta primer mix was included in a second PCR lasting 7 to 11 cycles. Sequencing of every sample gave 3 million or more CDR3-containing paired-end reads. TCRdb reanalysed the 5' RACE reads using MiXCR and keeps one entry per CDR3 protein. The sample records more than 800,000 distinct CDR3 sequences, around 30% being singletons. General study results and limits: Relative to aged donors, long-lived donors carried more naive CD4+ cells and displayed higher diversity.

This clonotype was counted ten times or more. Its antigen is unidentified. The V call is TRBV5-1, the J call TRBJ2-7; 9 nucleotides agree with TRBD1. The receptor comes from a woman aged 80 or over in good health. Material: blood. Written as DNA, the CDR3 is TGCGCCAGCAAGGAGACAGGGGGCTACGAGCAGTACTTC. Amino acid sequence: CASKETGGYEQYF.